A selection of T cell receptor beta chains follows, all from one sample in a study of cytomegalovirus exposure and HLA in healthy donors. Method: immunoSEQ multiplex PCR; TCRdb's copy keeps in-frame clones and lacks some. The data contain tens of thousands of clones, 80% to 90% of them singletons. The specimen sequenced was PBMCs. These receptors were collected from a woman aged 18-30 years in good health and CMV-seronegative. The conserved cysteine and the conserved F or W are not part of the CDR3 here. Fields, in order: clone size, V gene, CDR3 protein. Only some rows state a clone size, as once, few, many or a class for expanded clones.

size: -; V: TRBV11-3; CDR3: ASSLGQGATGELF
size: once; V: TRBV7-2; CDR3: ASSLWEGLDYGYT
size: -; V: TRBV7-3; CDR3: ASSLTGGSSYNEQF
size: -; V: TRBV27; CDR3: ASSLDSSGGSYEQY
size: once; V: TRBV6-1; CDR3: ASSEIDSQGETQY
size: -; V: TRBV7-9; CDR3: ASSRTDRGLYEQY
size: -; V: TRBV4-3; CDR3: ASSHSRDWRTGELF
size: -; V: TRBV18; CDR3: ASSPLDQETQY
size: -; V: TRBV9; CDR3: ASSVVGADTDTQY
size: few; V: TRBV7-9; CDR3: ASSPGLAGVSETQY
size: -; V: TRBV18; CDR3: ASSPLGLKETQY
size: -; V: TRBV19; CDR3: ASSMEGAGNQPQH
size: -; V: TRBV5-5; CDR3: ASSYLAAPPYEQY
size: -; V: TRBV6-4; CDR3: ASSERIGQPQH
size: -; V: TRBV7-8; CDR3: ASSKDRVEPQH
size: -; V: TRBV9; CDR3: ASSVGGGATNEQF
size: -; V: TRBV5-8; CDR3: ASSLRQGNSPLH
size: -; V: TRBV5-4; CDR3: ASSLVSQGATEAF
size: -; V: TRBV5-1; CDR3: ASSSPDRVHEQY
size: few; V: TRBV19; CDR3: ASSPGLAWDEQF
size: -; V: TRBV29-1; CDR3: SVLAGYAYEQY
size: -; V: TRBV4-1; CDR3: ASSLTGTSGSTDTQY
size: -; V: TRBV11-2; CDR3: ASSLISGDTDTQY
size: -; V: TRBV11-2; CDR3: ASRRGGGPEQY
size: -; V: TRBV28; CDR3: ASSLGQGSHEQY
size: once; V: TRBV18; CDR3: ASSPLGTSTHNEQF
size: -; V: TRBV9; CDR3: ASSVESSGAPQY
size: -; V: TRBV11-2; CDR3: ASSIASNTGELF
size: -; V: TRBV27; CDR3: ASSTIGTGSGEAF
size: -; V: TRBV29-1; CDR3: SVAHHSSSGANVLT
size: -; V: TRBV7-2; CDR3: ASSPDRVGGYT
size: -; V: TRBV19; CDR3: ASSGPRLAGVETQY
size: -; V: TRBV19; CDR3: ASSLEDSPYGGYT
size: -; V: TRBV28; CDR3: ASSPMDGGNTEAF
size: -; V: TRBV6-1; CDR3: ASSEELGGGRTEAF